These 9 T cell receptor beta chains originate from one sample sequenced in a study of shared clonotypes between healthy human individuals. Some clones are missing from TCRdb's copy, which holds only in-frame ones; the method was immunoSEQ multiplex PCR. The sample lists more than 2 million clones; about 94% were seen once. The specimen sequenced was naive CD4+ T cells sorted from blood. This sample's subset: CD45RA+ positively selected. The receptor source for this set is a man between 18 and 35 years old in good health.

The V gene is TRBV11-2, the J gene TRBJ1-6; possible D gene TRBD1, 5 bases. Germline CDR1 SGHAT, CDR2 FQNNGV. The ends were cut back, 4 bases at V and 4 bases at J, with 14 bases in the middle. The CDR3 length is 16 residues. For the CDR3, the DNA is TGTGCCAGCAGCTATGGGAGGGGAGGGTATAATTCACCCCTCCACTTT. Amino acids: CASSYGRGGYNSPLHF.

V gene TRBV9 combines with J gene TRBJ1-1, with D tentatively TRBD1 (6 bases). CDR1 and CDR2 from the germline V gene are SGDLS and YYNGEE. V shed 4 bases and J shed 0 bases, with 13 bases lying between them. The CDR3 spans 15 residues. The CDR3 nucleotides read TGTGCCAGCAGCCCACAGGGTAGGGTGAACACTGAAGCTTTCTTT. Translated: CASSPQGRVNTEAFF.

This clone has just one count. The chain joins TRBV6-1 to TRBJ2-2, with D maybe TRBD1 (6 bases). The CDR3 sequence is 13 residues long. Germline V gives CDR1 MNHNS, CDR2 SASEGT. V lost 6 bases, J lost 5 bases, and 10 bases lay in between. CDR3 DNA sequence: TGTGCCAGCAGGGCAACAGGGACCGGGGAGCTGTTTTTT. Its protein product is CASRATGTGELFF.

The rearrangement joins TRBV2 to TRBJ1-6; D gene ambiguous. The V and J ends lost 11 bases and 6 bases respectively, with 14 bases between them. The germline CDR1 and CDR2 sequences are SNHLY and FYNNEI. The CDR3 contains 13 residues. The CDR3 DNA reads TGTGCCTTCACTGGCTTGCCTAATTCACCCCTCCACTTT. Protein product: CAFTGLPNSPLHF.

This sequence joins TRBV5-8 and TRBJ2-7; D may be TRBD1 (6 bases). This CDR3 contains 15 residues. Trimming took off 4 bases at V and 4 bases at J, with 18 bases between the two ends. Germline V CDR1 and CDR2: SGHTS, YDEGEE. CDR3 amino acids: CASSPDTDSRYEQYF. The DNA of the CDR3 is TGTGCCAGCAGCCCGGATACGGACAGCCGATACGAGCAGTACTTC.

The rearrangement joins TRBV5-1 to TRBJ2-1; 9 bases agree with TRBD1. J was trimmed by 6 bases and V by 3 bases; bases with no gene match: 7. This CDR3 region has 15 residues. CDR1 and CDR2 from the germline V gene are SGHRS and YFSETQ. CDR3 nucleotide sequence: TGCGCCAGCAGCTACGTCCCGGGACAGGGCAATGAGCAGTTCTTC. Protein: CASSYVPGQGNEQFF.

The genes are TRBV30 and TRBJ2-5; TRBD1 agrees at 10 bases. The CDR3 is made up of 14 amino acids. Germline CDR1 GTSNPN, CDR2 SVGIG (reference sequence). With V trimmed by 3 bases and J by 5 bases, 6 bases remained unmatched. CDR3: CAWSRDRGGETQYF. In DNA form, the CDR3 reads TGTGCCTGGAGCCGGGACAGGGGTGGCGAGACCCAGTACTTC.

The rearrangement uses TRBV7-6 and TRBJ2-1; 10 bases match TRBD2. Germline lookup yields CDR1 SGHVS and CDR2 FNYEAQ. The CDR3 sequence is 18 residues long. Trimming cost V 4 bases and J 6 bases; bases outside gene matches: 15. CDR3 residues: CASSSAPLLAGGGNEQFF. The DNA for the CDR3 is TGTGCCAGCAGCTCCGCCCCCCTTTTAGCGGGAGGAGGCAATGAGCAGTTCTTC.

J is TRBJ1-4 and V is TRBV7-2; TRBD1 aligns across 11 bases. This CDR3 is built from 13 residues. V dropped 4 bases and J dropped 13; count of bases not matched to a gene: 5. Looked up from germline, CDR1 is SGHTA and CDR2 is FQGNSA. DNA of the CDR3: TGTGCCAGCAGCTCGGACAGGGGGCGTGGACTGTTTTTT. Residues: CASSSDRGRGLFF.